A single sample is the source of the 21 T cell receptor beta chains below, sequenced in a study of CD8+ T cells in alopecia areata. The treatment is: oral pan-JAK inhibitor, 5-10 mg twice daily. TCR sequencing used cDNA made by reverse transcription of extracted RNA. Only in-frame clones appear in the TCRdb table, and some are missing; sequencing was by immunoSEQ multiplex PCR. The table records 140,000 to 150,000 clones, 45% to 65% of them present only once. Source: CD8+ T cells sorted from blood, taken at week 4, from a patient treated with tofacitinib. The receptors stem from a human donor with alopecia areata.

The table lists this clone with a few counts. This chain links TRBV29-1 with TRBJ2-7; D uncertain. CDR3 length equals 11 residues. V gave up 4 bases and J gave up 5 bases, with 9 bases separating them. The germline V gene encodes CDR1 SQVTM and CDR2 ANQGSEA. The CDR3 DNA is TGCAGCGTTGGCAGTAGAAACGAGCAGTACTTC. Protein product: CSVGSRNEQYF.

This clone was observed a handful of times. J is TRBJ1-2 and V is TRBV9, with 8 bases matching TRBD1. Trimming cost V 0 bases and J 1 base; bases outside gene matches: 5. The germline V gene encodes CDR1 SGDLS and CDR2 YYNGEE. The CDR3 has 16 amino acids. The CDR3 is CASSVDNRGFNYGYTF. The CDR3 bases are TGTGCCAGCAGCGTAGACAACAGGGGGTTTAACTATGGCTACACCTTC.

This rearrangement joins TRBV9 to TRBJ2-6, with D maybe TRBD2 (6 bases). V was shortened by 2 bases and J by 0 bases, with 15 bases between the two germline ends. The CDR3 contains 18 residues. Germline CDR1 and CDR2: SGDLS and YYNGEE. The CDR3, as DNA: TGTGCCAGCAGCGTCCAACAATGGGAGGCCTCTGGGGCCAACGTCCTGACTTTC. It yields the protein CASSVQQWEASGANVLTF. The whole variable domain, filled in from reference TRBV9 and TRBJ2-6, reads DSGVTQTPKHLITATGQRVTLRCSPRSGDLSVYWYQQSLDQGLQFLIQYYNGEERAKGNILERFSAQQFPDLHSELNLSSLELGDSALYFCASSVQQWEASGANVLTFGAGSRLTVL.

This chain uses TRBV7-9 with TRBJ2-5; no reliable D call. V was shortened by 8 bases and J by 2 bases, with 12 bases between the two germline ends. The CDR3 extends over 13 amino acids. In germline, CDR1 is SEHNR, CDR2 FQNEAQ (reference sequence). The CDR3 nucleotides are TGTGCCAGCCTTGACTCGAATCAAGAGACCCAGTACTTC. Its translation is CASLDSNQETQYF.

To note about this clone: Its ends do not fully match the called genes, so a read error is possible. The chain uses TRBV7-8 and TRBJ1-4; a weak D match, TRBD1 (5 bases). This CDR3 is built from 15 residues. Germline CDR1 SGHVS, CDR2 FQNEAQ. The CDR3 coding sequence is TGCGCCAGCAGCCAAGGGGCGGCCATTAATGAAAAACTGTTTTTT. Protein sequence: CASSQGAAINEKLFF.

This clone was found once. The CDR3 DNA reads as TGTGCCACCGCAGACAGGGACTTATACAATGAGCAGTTCTTC. This encodes CATADRDLYNEQFF. The genes are TRBV19 and TRBJ2-1, with D maybe TRBD1 (7 bases). Trimming shortened V by 10 bases and J by 4 bases, and 17 bases separated the two germline ends. The germline CDR1 and CDR2 sequences are LNHDA and SQIVND (reference sequence). The CDR3 loop spans 14 amino acids.

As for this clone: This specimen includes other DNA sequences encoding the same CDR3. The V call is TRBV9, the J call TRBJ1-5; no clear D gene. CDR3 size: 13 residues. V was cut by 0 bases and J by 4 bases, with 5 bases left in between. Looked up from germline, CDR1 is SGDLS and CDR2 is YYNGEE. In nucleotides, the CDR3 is TGTGCCAGCAGCGTAGACGGGAATCAGCCCCAGCATTTT. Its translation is CASSVDGNQPQHF.

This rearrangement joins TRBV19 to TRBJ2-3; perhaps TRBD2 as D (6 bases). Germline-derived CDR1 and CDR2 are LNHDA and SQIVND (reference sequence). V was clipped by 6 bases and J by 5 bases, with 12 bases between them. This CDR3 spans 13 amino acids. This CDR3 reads CASRGREVDTQYF. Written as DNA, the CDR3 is TGTGCCAGTAGAGGCAGGGAGGTAGATACGCAGTATTTT.

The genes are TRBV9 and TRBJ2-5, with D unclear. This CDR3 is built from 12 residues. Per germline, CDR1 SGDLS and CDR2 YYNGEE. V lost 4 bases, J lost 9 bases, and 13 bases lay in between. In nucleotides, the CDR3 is TGTGCCAGCAGCTCTAACCCCGGGCCCCAGTACTTC. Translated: CASSSNPGPQYF.

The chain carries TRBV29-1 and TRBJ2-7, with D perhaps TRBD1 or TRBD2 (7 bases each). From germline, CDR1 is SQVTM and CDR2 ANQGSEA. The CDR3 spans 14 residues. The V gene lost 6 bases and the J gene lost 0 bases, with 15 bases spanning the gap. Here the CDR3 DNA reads TGCAGCGTCCAGGGGGGGCACCTCTCCTACGAGCAGTACTTC. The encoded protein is CSVQGGHLSYEQYF.

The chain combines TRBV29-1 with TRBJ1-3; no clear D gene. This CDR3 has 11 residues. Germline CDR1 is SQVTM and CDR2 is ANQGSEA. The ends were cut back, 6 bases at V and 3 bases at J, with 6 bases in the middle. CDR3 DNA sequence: TGCAGCGTAAGGAATGGAAACACCATATATTTT. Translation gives CSVRNGNTIYF. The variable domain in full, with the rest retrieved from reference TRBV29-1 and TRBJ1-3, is SAVISQKPSRDICQRGTSLTIQCQVDSQVTMMFWYRQQPGQSLTLIATANQGSEATYESGFVIDKFPISRPNLTFSTLTVSNMSPEDSSIYLCSVRNGNTIYFGEGSWLTVV.

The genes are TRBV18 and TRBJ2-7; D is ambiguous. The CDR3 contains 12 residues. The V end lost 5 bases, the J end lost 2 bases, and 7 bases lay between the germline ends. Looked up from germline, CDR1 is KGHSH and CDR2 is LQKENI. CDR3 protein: CASSGQTYEQYF. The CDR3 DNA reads TGTGCCAGCTCAGGTCAGACCTACGAGCAGTACTTC.

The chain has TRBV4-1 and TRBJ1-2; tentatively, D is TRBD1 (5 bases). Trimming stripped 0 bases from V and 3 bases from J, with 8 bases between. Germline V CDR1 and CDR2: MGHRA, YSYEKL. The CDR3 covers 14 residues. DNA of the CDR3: TGCGCCAGCAGCCAAGATCCCAGGGACTATGGCTACACCTTC. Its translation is CASSQDPRDYGYTF.

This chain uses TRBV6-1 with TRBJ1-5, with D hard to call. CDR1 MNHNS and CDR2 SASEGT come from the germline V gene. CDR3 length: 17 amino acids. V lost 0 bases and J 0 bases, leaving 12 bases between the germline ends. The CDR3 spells CASSEAPEIYSNQPQHF. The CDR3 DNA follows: TGTGCCAGCAGTGAAGCTCCAGAGATTTATAGCAATCAGCCCCAGCATTTT.

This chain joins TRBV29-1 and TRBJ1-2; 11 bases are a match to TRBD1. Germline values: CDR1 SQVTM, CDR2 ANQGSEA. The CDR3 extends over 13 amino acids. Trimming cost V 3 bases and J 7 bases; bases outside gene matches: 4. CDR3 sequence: CSVDGQGASGYTF. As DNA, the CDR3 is TGCAGCGTTGACGGACAGGGGGCTAGTGGCTACACCTTC.

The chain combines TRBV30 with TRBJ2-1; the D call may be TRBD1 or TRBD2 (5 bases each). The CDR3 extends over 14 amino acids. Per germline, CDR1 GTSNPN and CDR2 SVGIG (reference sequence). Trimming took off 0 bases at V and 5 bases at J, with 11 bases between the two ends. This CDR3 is CAWSVGGFNNEQFF. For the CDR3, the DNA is TGTGCCTGGAGTGTTGGGGGTTTCAACAATGAGCAGTTCTTC.

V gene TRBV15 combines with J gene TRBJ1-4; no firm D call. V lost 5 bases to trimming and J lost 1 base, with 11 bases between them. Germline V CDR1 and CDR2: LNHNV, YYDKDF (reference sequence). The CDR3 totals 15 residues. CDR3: CATSYRSITNEKLFF. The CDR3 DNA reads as TGTGCCACCAGCTATAGGTCCATAACTAATGAAAAACTGTTTTTT. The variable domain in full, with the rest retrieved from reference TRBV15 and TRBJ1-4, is DAMVIQNPRYQVTQFGKPVTLSCSQTLNHNVMYWYQQKSSQAPKLLFHYYDKDFNNEADTPDNFQSRRPNTSFCFLDIRSPGLGDTAMYLCATSYRSITNEKLFFGSGTQLSVL.

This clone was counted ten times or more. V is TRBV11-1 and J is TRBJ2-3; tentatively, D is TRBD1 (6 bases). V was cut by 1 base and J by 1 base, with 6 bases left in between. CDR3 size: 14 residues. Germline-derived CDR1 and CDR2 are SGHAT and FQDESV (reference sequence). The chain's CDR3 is CASSLDRGTDTQYF. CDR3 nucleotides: TGTGCCAGCAGCTTAGACAGGGGCACAGATACGCAGTATTTT.

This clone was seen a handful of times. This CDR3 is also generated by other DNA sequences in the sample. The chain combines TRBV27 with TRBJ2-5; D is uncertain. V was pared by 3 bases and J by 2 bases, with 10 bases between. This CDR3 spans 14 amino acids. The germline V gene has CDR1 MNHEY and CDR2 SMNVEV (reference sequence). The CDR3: CASSLTHEQETQYF. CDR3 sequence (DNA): TGTGCCAGCAGTTTGACCCATGAGCAAGAGACCCAGTACTTC.

The CDR3 protein is CSAIQGARNTIYF. As DNA, the CDR3 is TGCAGCGCCATACAGGGGGCGAGAAACACCATATATTTT. V is TRBV29-1 and J is TRBJ1-3; 9 bases line up with TRBD1. From germline, CDR1 is SQVTM and CDR2 ANQGSEA. Unmatched junction bases numbered 6, after V lost 7 bases and J lost 5 bases. The CDR3 is made up of 13 amino acids.

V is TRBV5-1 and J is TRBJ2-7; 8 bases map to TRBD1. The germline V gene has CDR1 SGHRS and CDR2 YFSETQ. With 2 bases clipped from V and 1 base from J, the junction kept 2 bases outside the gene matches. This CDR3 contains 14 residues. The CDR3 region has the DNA TGCGCCAGCAGCTTCACAGGGGGATCCTACGAGCAGTACTTC. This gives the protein CASSFTGGSYEQYF.